The rows below give T cell receptor beta chains drawn from one sample of a study of CD8 T cells in ankylosing spondylitis. TCRdb used MiXCR to reprocess the 5' RACE reads, holding one entry per CDR3 protein. The table shows some 46,000 distinct CDR3 sequences, with roughly 11% occurring only once. Input material: blood, either unsorted or a sorted T cell fraction (not recorded which). These receptors all stem from a male donor with ankylosing spondylitis or in good health (not recorded which). Both conserved end residues are trimmed from each CDR3. The order of the fields is V gene, J gene, clone size, CDR3 protein. Not all rows give a size; the values are once, few, many and, for expanded clones, a class.

TRBV20-1,TRBJ2-3,many,SARDSLLDTQY
TRBV20-1,TRBJ2-3,many,SAEPGGGTDTQY
TRBV5-1,TRBJ2-3,many,ASTITSGGATDTQY
TRBV2,TRBJ2-7,many,ASSEEAGGPYEQY
TRBV6-1,TRBJ1-5,many,ASSKLTGGRQPQH
TRBV5-5,TRBJ2-3,many,ASSLPLAGGTDTQY
TRBV6-1,TRBJ2-1,many,ASTGLAGYNEQF
TRBV5-1,TRBJ1-5,many,ASSLGGLGQPQH
TRBV20-1,TRBJ2-7,many,SAKRNSGYEQY
TRBV7-2,TRBJ1-2,.,ASSSDSRSYT
TRBV3-1,TRBJ1-1,many,ASSTGNTEAF
TRBV12-3/TRBV12-4,TRBJ2-6,many,ASGNGAPGANVLT
TRBV28,TRBJ2-1,.,ASSLSHLAGSYNEQF
TRBV20-1,TRBJ1-5,.,SAREAWSNQPQH
TRBV5-1,TRBJ2-1,many,ASSLALAYEQF
TRBV5-1,TRBJ1-3,many,ASSHDRGQGNTIY
TRBV20-1,TRBJ2-2,few,SAIQGARNTGELF
TRBV5-1,TRBJ2-1,many,ASSLALGNEQF
TRBV5-1,TRBJ1-2,few,ASSDMGAAGYT
TRBV3-1,TRBJ2-7,few,ASSPWGLAMGEQY
TRBV12-3/TRBV12-4,TRBJ1-2,.,ASSFDRANRGYT
TRBV5-6,TRBJ1-2,many,ASSADRGYGYT
TRBV18,TRBJ2-1,many,ASSLAGGNPYNEQF
TRBV4-2,TRBJ2-7,.,ASSQEGTGAYEQY
TRBV2,TRBJ2-3,many,ASSEQRTDTQY
TRBV3-1,TRBJ2-3,many,ASSQPRGAGGDTQY
TRBV5-5,TRBJ2-3,many,ASILRTGIQDTQY
TRBV27,TRBJ1-1,many,ASSRLRMNTEAF
TRBV29-1,TRBJ2-3,many,SVTTQGTDTQY
TRBV5-5,TRBJ1-1,medium-sized,ASRDSPAEAF
TRBV12-3/TRBV12-4,TRBJ1-4,many,ASSLRKGGGRVLF
TRBV10-3,TRBJ1-1,many,AISESGSDTEAF
TRBV3-1,TRBJ2-7,.,ASSLGGTGAYEQY
TRBV3-1,TRBJ2-3,many,ASSQVGGGDTQY
TRBV6-6,TRBJ2-7,few,ASSQDTVTSYEQY
TRBV5-1,TRBJ2-3,.,ASSLRREPETDTQY
TRBV5-1,TRBJ2-2,many,ASSLRGTGVPGELF
TRBV5-6,TRBJ2-3,many,ASSLWQNTDTQY
TRBV28,TRBJ2-1,many,ASSRPLGQVSYNEQF
TRBV12-3/TRBV12-4,TRBJ2-1,few,ASSPTSGGHLEQF
TRBV9,TRBJ1-4,few,ASSGNIATNEKLF
TRBV10-3,TRBJ1-3,.,AISPGQAISGNTIY
TRBV10-2,TRBJ2-7,.,ASRTGAYEQY
TRBV27,TRBJ1-1,many,ASSLSGRNTEAF
TRBV14,TRBJ1-1,many,ASSQTRVAEAF
TRBV30,TRBJ1-1,.,AYSLGNTEAF
TRBV6-4,TRBJ2-2,many,ASRGLVGTGELF
TRBV5-1,TRBJ2-1,many,ASSTQREVYNEQF
TRBV12-3/TRBV12-4,TRBJ1-1,many,ASSGDRPMNTEAF
TRBV5-1,TRBJ2-2,many,ASSYIPSDGTGELF
TRBV14,TRBJ2-7,few,ASSQTSGEQY
TRBV5-1,TRBJ2-1,many,ASSLTWEDHNEQF
TRBV19,TRBJ2-7,.,ANMVGDTSYEQY
TRBV28,TRBJ2-6,.,ASSRRSSGANVLT
TRBV3-1,TRBJ2-1,many,ASSQGYGTINEQF